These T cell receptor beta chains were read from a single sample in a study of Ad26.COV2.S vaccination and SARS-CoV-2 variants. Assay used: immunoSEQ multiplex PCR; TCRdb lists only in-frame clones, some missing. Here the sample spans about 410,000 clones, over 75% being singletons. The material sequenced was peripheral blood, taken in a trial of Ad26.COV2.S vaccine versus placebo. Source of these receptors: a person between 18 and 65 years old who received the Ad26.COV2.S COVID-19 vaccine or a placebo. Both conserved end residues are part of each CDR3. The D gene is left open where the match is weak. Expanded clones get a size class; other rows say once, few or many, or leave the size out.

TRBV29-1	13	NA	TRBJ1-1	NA	TGCAGCGTTCAAAGGGGCCAGAACACTGAAGCTTTCTTT	CSVQRGQNTEAFF
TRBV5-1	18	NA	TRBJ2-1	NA	TGCGCCAGCAGCTTGGGAGGTAGGCCAGGGAGCCCCTACAATGAGCAGTTCTTC	CASSLGGRPGSPYNEQFF
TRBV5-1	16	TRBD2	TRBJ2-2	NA	TGCGCCAGCAGCGAGAGGACTAGCGGGATGGCCGGGGAGCTGTTTTTT	CASSERTSGMAGELFF
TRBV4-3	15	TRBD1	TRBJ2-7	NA	TGCGCCAGCAGCCAATCCGGGACAGGGGGTTTTGAGCAGTACTTC	CASSQSGTGGFEQYF
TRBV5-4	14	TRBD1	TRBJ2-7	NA	TGTGCCACAACCCCCGGGACAGGGGGCTACGAGCAGTACTTC	CATTPGTGGYEQYF
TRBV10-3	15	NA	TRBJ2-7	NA	TGTGCCATCAGGGGAAGGACAGACGTCTCCTACGAGCAGTACTTC	CAIRGRTDVSYEQYF
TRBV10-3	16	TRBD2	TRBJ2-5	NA	TGTGCCATCAGTCAGGATGTGCGGGAGCAGGGCCAGACCCAGTACTTC	CAISQDVREQGQTQYF
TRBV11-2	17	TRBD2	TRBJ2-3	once	TGTGCCAGCAGCTTAGGTGCTAGCGGGAGGGCCTCAGATACGCAGTATTTT	CASSLGASGRASDTQYF
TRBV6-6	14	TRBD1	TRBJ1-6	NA	TGTGCCAGCAGCCCGGACAGGAGTAGTTCACCCCTCCACTTT	CASSPDRSSSPLHF
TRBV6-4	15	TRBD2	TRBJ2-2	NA	TGTGCCAGCAGTGACGGGACTAGCGACACCGGGGAGCTGTTTTTT	CASSDGTSDTGELFF
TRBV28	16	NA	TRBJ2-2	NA	TGTGCCAGCAGGTTAGGGGCAGGGATTTACACCGGGGAGCTGTTTTTT	CASRLGAGIYTGELFF
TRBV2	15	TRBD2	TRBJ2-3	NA	TGTGCCAGCAGTGGACTAGCGGGAGCACGGGGTACGCAGTATTTT	CASSGLAGARGTQYF
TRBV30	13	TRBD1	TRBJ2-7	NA	TGTGCCTCGTCCGGGACAGGAGCCTACGAGCAGTACTTC	CASSGTGAYEQYF
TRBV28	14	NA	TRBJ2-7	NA	TGTGCCAGCACCATAAGCAGGCCTAACTACGAGCAGTACTTC	CASTISRPNYEQYF
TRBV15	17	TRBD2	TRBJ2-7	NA	TGTGCCACCAGCAATCATGCCGCGGGACTAGCGGCCTCGGAGCAGTACTTC	CATSNHAAGLAASEQYF
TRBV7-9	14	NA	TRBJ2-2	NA	TGTGCCAGCAGCTTAGAACAGCCTACCGGGGAGCTGTTTTTT	CASSLEQPTGELFF
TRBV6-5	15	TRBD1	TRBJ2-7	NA	TGTGCCAGCAGTTCACCGGGACAGGGGTTCTACGAGCAGTACTTC	CASSSPGQGFYEQYF
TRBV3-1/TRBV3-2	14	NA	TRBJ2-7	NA	TGTGCCAGCAGCCCGTCTGGTGGATTCCACGAGCAGTACTTC	CASSPSGGFHEQYF
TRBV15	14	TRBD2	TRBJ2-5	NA	TGTGCCACCAGCAGGACTAGCGGGCAAGAGACCCAGTACTTC	CATSRTSGQETQYF
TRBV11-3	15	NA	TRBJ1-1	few	TGTGCCAGCAGCTTAGGGTCCGGAGGGCGGACTGAAGCTTTCTTT	CASSLGSGGRTEAFF
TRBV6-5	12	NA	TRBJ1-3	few	TGTGCCAGCATCCGAGGGAGAAACACCATATATTTT	CASIRGRNTIYF
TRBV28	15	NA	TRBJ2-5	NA	TGTGCCAGCAGTAGCCGGGGGCGGGGCCCGGAGACCCAGTACTTC	CASSSRGRGPETQYF
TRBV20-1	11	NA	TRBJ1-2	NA	TGCAGTGCTATTGGGGGGCGAGGCTACACCTTC	CSAIGGRGYTF
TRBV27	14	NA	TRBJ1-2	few	TGTGCCAGCAGTTTCGCTGGTCAGAACTATGGCTACACCTTC	CASSFAGQNYGYTF
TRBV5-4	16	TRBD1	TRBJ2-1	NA	TGTGCCAGCAGCCCGGCGGTAGGGGACAGCTACAATGAGCAGTTCTTC	CASSPAVGDSYNEQFF
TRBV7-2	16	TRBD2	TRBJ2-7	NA	TGTGCCAGCAGCTTCTGGGGGGGACCCCGCGGCTACGAGCAGTACTTC	CASSFWGGPRGYEQYF
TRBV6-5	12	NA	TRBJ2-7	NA	TGTGCCAGCATAGGGGTAGGCTACGAGCAGTACTTC	CASIGVGYEQYF
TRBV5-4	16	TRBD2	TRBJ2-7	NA	TGTGCCAGCAGCTTGGACAACGGGAGGGGAGCTGGGGAGCAGTACTTC	CASSLDNGRGAGEQYF
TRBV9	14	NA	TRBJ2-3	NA	TGTGCCAGCAGCGTAGAGGCACCCACAGATACGCAGTATTTT	CASSVEAPTDTQYF
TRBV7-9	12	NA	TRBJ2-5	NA	TGTGCCAGCAGCCTGGCCCGGGAGACCCAGTACTTC	CASSLARETQYF
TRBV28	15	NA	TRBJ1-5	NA	TGTGCCAGCAGTTTACACAGGGCGGTTGGTCAGCCCCAGCATTTT	CASSLHRAVGQPQHF
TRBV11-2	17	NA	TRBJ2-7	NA	TGTGCCAGCAGCTCTTTAATGGGTAGCGGCGCTTCCTACGAGCAGTACTTC	CASSSLMGSGASYEQYF
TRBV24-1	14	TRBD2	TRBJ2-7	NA	TGTGCCACCGGGACTAGCGGTAGCTCCTACGAGCAGTACTTC	CATGTSGSSYEQYF
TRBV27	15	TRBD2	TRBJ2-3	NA	TGTGCCAGCACCAAGACTAGCGGGAGAGGAGATACGCAGTATTTT	CASTKTSGRGDTQYF
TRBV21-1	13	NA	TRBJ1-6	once	TGTGCCAGCAAGAGCTCCTATAATTCACCCCTCCACTTT	CASKSSYNSPLHF